What follows describes a single T cell receptor beta chain. This clone was observed once. Which antigen it targets is not known. Qualities for individual bases were not recorded, and no much larger clone is one base off. Each collaborating institution followed its own protocols to collect whole blood in K2EDTA tubes. For TCRbeta analysis, collaborators shipped samples as frozen whole blood, isolated PBMCs, or DNA extracted from either of those sample types. TCRbeta CDR3 regions were amplified from genomic DNA by means of the immunoSEQ Assay, a bias-controlled multiplex PCR. The source study handled its data this way. The number of nucleated cells in each sample was estimated from the amplification of reference gene primers within the assay. Sequence reads were collapsed and filtered to measure the absolute abundance of every unique TCRbeta CDR3 rearrangement. For each sample, productive Simpson clonality was calculated as the square root of Simpson's diversity index across productive rearrangements. As stored in TCRdb, this immuneACCESS dataset retains in-frame rearrangements with V and J assigned. A fraction of the clones does not appear; measured against another copy, unresolved V genes explain less than half of the discrepancy, and the remainder lacks a known reason. Clone size and the V and J calls come from that table; the DNA yielded D and trimming. The sample data list about 190,000 clones, and 85% to 90% of these were observed just once. In total, the top ten clones hold 0.62% of the sample.

The sample comes from a study of blood T cell repertoires in COVID-19 (dated by TCRdb to 2018 to 2021). About the study as a whole: The collaborator samples originated in the United States, Italy and Spain and spanned the acute and convalescent phases of COVID-19. The material from the prospective study consisted of cDNA or gDNA derived from T cells, B-cell-depleted T cells, or PBMCs. Deeply sampled blood TCRbeta repertoires from subjects exposed to, actively infected with, or recovered from COVID-19 were included in the dataset. The repertoires were released in a freely available public database meant as a resource for research on the immune response to SARS-CoV-2. Samples came from the ongoing ImmuneRACE study (first 160 participants) plus 1,254 subjects from 6 global collaborators. Sample metadata almost always included a de-identified subject ID, COVID-19 status, age in years and sex. Where available, HLA class I and class II types were taken from metadata supplied by the sample provider and were not determined by assay-based typing. What the research found in general, with its limitations: The quantity of clinical and demographic metadata differed by source and by participant and was supplied without curation.

For CDR1 and CDR2, the germline V gene (reference sequence) lists LGHDT and YNNKEL. The CDR3 contains 14 residues, cysteine and phenylalanine counted. The DNA shown is the 42-base CDR3, in frame from base 1. V loses 1 base of germline sequence and J loses 2 bases, and the interval between the two ends is 6 bases. This clonotype was sampled from a man aged 50-59 years with acute or convalescent COVID-19. The rearranged chain carries TRBV3-1 (or the pseudogene TRBV3-2) and TRBJ2-1; the D gene cannot be named for sure. Sequencing was performed on peripheral blood. The DNA reads as follows: TGTGCCAGCAGCCAAGCGGGTACCTACAATGAGCAGTTCTTC. Its product reads: CASSQAGTYNEQFF.